The 24 T cell receptor beta chains below were found in one sample sequenced in a study of blood T cell repertoires in COVID-19. Clones were sequenced by immunoSEQ multiplex PCR, and TCRdb holds only the in-frame ones, with some missing. Here the sample spans approximately 210,000 clones, under 90% being singletons. What was sequenced was peripheral blood. The receptors were sampled from an elderly woman with COVID-19, enrolled during active disease.

V and J are TRBV5-1 and TRBJ1-1; weak D call: TRBD1 (5 bases). The CDR3 has 14 amino acids. The germline V gene has CDR1 SGHRS and CDR2 YFSETQ. Trimming stripped 4 bases from V and 1 base from J, with 11 bases between. CDR3 coding DNA: TGCGCCAGCAGCCGCGGGACGACGAACACTGAAGCTTTCTTT. Residues: CASSRGTTNTEAFF.

This clone was observed once. Here the CDR3 reads CATSATTGGITEAFF. CDR3 sequence (DNA): TGTGCCACCAGTGCCACTACAGGGGGTATAACTGAAGCTTTCTTT. J is TRBJ1-1 and V is TRBV24-1; 8 bases map to TRBD1. V gave up 5 bases and J gave up 5 bases; unmatched junction bases: 9. This CDR3 has 15 residues. Germline lookup yields CDR1 KGHDR and CDR2 SFDVKD.

Only one count was recorded for this clone. V is TRBV29-1 and J is TRBJ2-7; D perhaps matches TRBD1 (8 bases). V dropped 4 bases and J dropped 0 bases, with 19 bases sitting between them. The CDR3 spans 16 residues. The germline gives CDR1 SQVTM, CDR2 ANQGSEA. The CDR3 loop is CSVARGGRGHSYEQYF. CDR3 in DNA: TGCAGCGTTGCCCGCGGGGGCAGGGGGCACTCCTACGAGCAGTACTTC.

CDR3 amino acids: CASKGLNEQFF. For the CDR3, the DNA is TGTGCCAGCAAGGGGCTCAATGAGCAGTTCTTC. The chain links TRBV12-3 or TRBV12-4 to TRBJ2-1; possible D gene TRBD1, 5 bases. The CDR3 is made up of 11 amino acids. V was cut by 7 bases and J by 6 bases, with 7 bases left in between.

J is TRBJ1-3 and V is TRBV18, with D possibly matching TRBD1 (6 bases). Trimming pared 6 bases from V and 8 bases from J, leaving 8 bases between. Per the germline V gene, CDR1 is KGHSH and CDR2 is LQKENI. The CDR3 sequence is 11 residues long. In nucleotides, the CDR3 is TGTGCCAGCTCCAACAGGGACACCATATATTTT. This translates into CASSNRDTIYF.

The gene calls are TRBV5-5 and TRBJ1-5, with a possible D match to TRBD1 (5 bases). The germline V gene has CDR1 SGHKS and CDR2 YYEKEE (reference sequence). The CDR3 runs to 14 residues. V gave up 0 bases and J gave up 7 bases, with 11 bases separating them. DNA of the CDR3: TGTGCCAGCAGCTTGGAAGGGGCCAGGCAGCCCCAGCATTTT. It encodes CASSLEGARQPQHF.

This rearrangement joins TRBV10-3 to TRBJ1-2; 9 positions match TRBD1. Germline-derived CDR1 and CDR2 are ENHRY and SYGVKD. The CDR3 length is 14 residues. J was trimmed by 6 bases and V by 5 bases; bases with no gene match: 7. The DNA of the CDR3 is TGTGCCATCAGTCGGACAGGGGAGAGAAATGGCTACACCTTC. This sequence encodes CAISRTGERNGYTF.

J is TRBJ1-2 and V is TRBV7-9; no clear D. The germline V and J ends were trimmed by 5 bases and 5 bases, with 9 bases remaining between them. The length of the CDR3 is 12 residues. CDR1 is SEHNR, CDR2 FQNEAQ, per germline (reference sequence). The DNA of the CDR3 is TGTGCCAGCAGCGCTACGTCGTATGGCTACACCTTC. Translation: CASSATSYGYTF.

This chain links TRBV11-2 with TRBJ1-2; no clear D gene. Trimming took off 2 bases at V and 5 bases at J, with 3 bases between the two ends. The CDR3 has 11 residues. Germline values: CDR1 SGHAT, CDR2 FQNNGV. CDR3: CASSLYYGYTF. DNA for the CDR3: TGTGCCAGCAGCTTATATTATGGCTACACCTTC. Looking up the rest from reference TRBV11-2 and TRBJ1-2 gives the full variable domain: EAGVAQSPRYKIIEKRQSVAFWCNPISGHATLYWYQQILGQGPKLLIQFQNNGVVDDSQLPKDRFSAERLKGVDSTLKIQPAKLEDSAVYLCASSLYYGYTFGSGTRLTVV.

The V gene is TRBV9, the J gene TRBJ2-5, with a weak D call TRBD2 (6 bases). Deletions cut 0 bases from V and 5 bases from J, with 14 bases between. Per the germline V gene, CDR1 is SGDLS and CDR2 is YYNGEE. The CDR3 is 15 residues long. As DNA, the CDR3 is TGTGCCAGCAGCGTAGGATCGCCCCGGGGGGAGACCCAGTACTTC. Residues: CASSVGSPRGETQYF.

V gene TRBV2 combines with J gene TRBJ2-1; 9 bases map to TRBD1. Germline V lookup: CDR1 SNHLY, CDR2 FYNNEI. This CDR3 spans 15 amino acids. V gave up 4 bases and J gave up 6 bases; unmatched junction bases: 7. The CDR3 sequence is CASSGETGGINEQFF. As DNA, the CDR3 is TGTGCCAGCAGTGGGGAGACAGGGGGGATCAATGAGCAGTTCTTC.

This clone was detected only a few times. This chain links TRBV11-2 with TRBJ1-1; D unresolved. This CDR3 is 14 amino acids long. Germline-derived CDR1 and CDR2 are SGHAT and FQNNGV. The germline V and J ends were trimmed by 2 bases and 0 bases, with 7 bases remaining between them. The CDR3 DNA is TGTGCCAGCAGCTTATCAGATATGAACACTGAAGCTTTCTTT. This encodes CASSLSDMNTEAFF.

The chain is built from TRBV11-2 and TRBJ2-3; 7 bases align to TRBD2. Germline values: CDR1 SGHAT, CDR2 FQNNGV. With V trimmed by 3 bases and J by 2 bases, 8 bases remained unmatched. There are 16 residues in the CDR3. CDR3 DNA sequence: TGTGCCAGCAGCTTGTGGCTAGCGGAGGTCACAGATACGCAGTATTTT. Its translation is CASSLWLAEVTDTQYF.

This clone has just one count. CDR3 loop: CASSPGTGTTIFYEQYF. The CDR3 DNA reads TGCGCCAGCAGCCCCGGGACAGGGACCACTATATTCTACGAGCAGTACTTC. The rearrangement uses TRBV4-1 and TRBJ2-7, with 9 bases matching TRBD1. Germline V gene lookup returns CDR1 MGHRA and CDR2 YSYEKL. V lost 4 bases to trimming and J lost 3 bases; unmatched junction nucleotides: 13. The CDR3 has 17 amino acids.

The rearrangement joins TRBV5-4 to TRBJ2-1; 16 bases are a match to TRBD2. Germline-derived CDR1 and CDR2 are SGHNT and YYREEE (reference sequence). V shed 0 bases and J 5 bases; nucleotides not matched to a gene: 5. The CDR3 sequence is 18 residues long. The CDR3 protein is CASSLGGLAGGPHNEQFF. As DNA, the CDR3 is TGTGCCAGCAGCTTGGGGGGACTAGCGGGAGGGCCCCACAATGAGCAGTTCTTC.

The chain links TRBV5-1 to TRBJ1-4; weak D call: TRBD1 (6 bases). V was trimmed by 0 bases and J by 1 base, leaving 7 bases between them. The CDR3 contains 15 residues. From germline, CDR1 is SGHRS and CDR2 YFSETQ. CDR3 DNA: TGCGCCAGCAGCTTGGTACAGGGAACTAATGAAAAACTGTTTTTT. This translates into CASSLVQGTNEKLFF.

The V gene is TRBV5-1, the J gene TRBJ1-1; 7 nucleotides align to TRBD1. The CDR3 runs to 16 residues. Germline V gene lookup returns CDR1 SGHRS and CDR2 YFSETQ. Losses at the gene ends were 1 base for V and 1 base for J; bases not matched to a gene: 7. The CDR3 loop reads CASSLTGEDWNTEAFF. The CDR3 DNA sequence: TGCGCCAGCAGCTTGACAGGGGAGGATTGGAACACTGAAGCTTTCTTT.

The chain links TRBV19 to TRBJ1-1, with unresolved D. CDR1 is LNHDA and CDR2 is SQIVND in the germline V gene (reference sequence). V was trimmed by 6 bases and J by 11 bases, leaving 22 bases between them. The CDR3 is 14 amino acids. The CDR3 DNA is TGTGCCAGTAGCTTTCCCACCGCCGGGAGTCGGGCTTTCTTT. Its protein is CASSFPTAGSRAFF.

The chain joins TRBV3-1 (or the pseudogene TRBV3-2) to TRBJ1-2; 8 positions agree with TRBD1. The CDR3 is 14 amino acids. V lost 1 base to trimming and J lost 3 bases; unmatched junction nucleotides: 1. Germline loops: CDR1 LGHDT, CDR2 YNNKEL (reference sequence). The CDR3 loop reads CASSQGTGYYGYTF. The CDR3 coding sequence is TGTGCCAGCAGCCAAGGGACAGGGTACTATGGCTACACCTTC.

This clone was seen just once. The rearrangement joins TRBV3-1 (or the pseudogene TRBV3-2) to TRBJ1-4; unclear D gene. The CDR3 extends over 13 amino acids. V gave up 0 bases and J gave up 14 bases, with 13 bases separating them. From germline, CDR1 is LGHDT and CDR2 YNNKEL (reference sequence). This chain's CDR3 is CASSQDLRAALFF. For the CDR3, the DNA is TGTGCCAGCAGCCAAGATCTTCGCGCCGCTCTGTTTTTT.

This clone was seen only once. This chain joins TRBV5-1 and TRBJ1-1, with 8 bases aligning to TRBD1. The germline CDR1 and CDR2 sequences are SGHRS and YFSETQ. The CDR3 has 14 residues. After removal of 3 bases from V and 4 bases from J, the junction contained 5 bases not matched to a gene. CDR3 coding DNA: TGCGCCAGCAGCTCTACAGGGGGAAGCACTGAAGCTTTCTTT. Residues: CASSSTGGSTEAFF.

This chain connects TRBV2 to TRBJ1-1; D perhaps matches TRBD1 (6 bases). CDR1 is SNHLY and CDR2 is FYNNEI in the germline V gene. V was clipped by 1 base and J by 1 base, with 10 bases between them. The CDR3 consists of 15 residues. CDR3 coding DNA: TGTGCCAGCAGTGAAGACCCCAGGGGGAACACTGAAGCTTTCTTT. Translating it yields CASSEDPRGNTEAFF. Looking up the rest from reference TRBV2 and TRBJ1-1 gives the full variable domain: EPEVTQTPSHQVTQMGQEVILRCVPISNHLYFYWYRQILGQKVEFLVSFYNNEISEKSEIFDDQFSVERPDGSNFTLKIRSTKLEDSAMYFCASSEDPRGNTEAFFGQGTRLTVV.

The chain recombines TRBV11-2 with TRBJ1-2, with 7 bases matching TRBD1. Germline CDR1 SGHAT, CDR2 FQNNGV. The V gene end was trimmed by 2 bases and the J gene end by 1 base; junction bases not matched to a gene: 4. This CDR3 has 15 amino acids. CDR3 protein: CASSLSRDSNYGYTF. Written as DNA, the CDR3 is TGTGCCAGCAGCTTAAGCCGGGACAGTAACTATGGCTACACCTTC.

V is TRBV28 and J is TRBJ2-7; 9 nucleotides match TRBD1. J lost 3 bases, V lost 4 bases, and 10 bases had no gene match. CDR1 MDHEN and CDR2 SYDVKM come from the germline V gene. The CDR3 spans 16 residues. The CDR3 DNA sequence: TGTGCCAGCAGTTCTGGGGCCGGACAGGGGTACTACGAGCAGTACTTC. As protein: CASSSGAGQGYYEQYF.